This T cell receptor beta chain originates from a study of blood T cell repertoires in COVID-19. This clone was found once. Generated by immunoSEQ multiplex PCR, the TCRdb table keeps only in-frame clones and is missing some. The sample includes approximately 230,000 clones, 70% to 85% of them seen just once. Between the trimmed V and J ends, which lost 4 bases and 5 bases, there was a span of 11 bases. The CDR3 has 14 residues. The germline CDR1 and CDR2 sequences are KGHSH and LQKENI. What was sequenced was PBMCs or T cells enriched from blood (not recorded which). The J gene is TRBJ1-4, the V gene TRBV18, with D possibly TRBD1 on 6 matching bases. The clonotype was recovered from a man aged 40-49 years who had recovered from COVID-19. The CDR3 loop is CASSLRGKNEKLFF. The DNA of the CDR3 is TGTGCCAGCTCACTAAGGGGGAAGAATGAAAAACTGTTTTTT.